The following is a T cell receptor beta chain sequence with its context. The data belong to a study of somatic mutations in cytotoxic T cells in rheumatoid arthritis. CDR1 is LGHNA and CDR2 is YNFKEQ in the germline V gene. V was trimmed by 3 bases and J by 5 bases, leaving 22 bases between them. The CDR3 runs 17 residues. Profiling relied on immunoSEQ multiplex PCR, and the TCRdb table lists in-frame clones only, not all of them. The repertoire consists of 5,500 to 8,500 clones, with roughly 75% occurring once and the leading ten covering 37%. Sample: CD8+ T cells sorted from blood. This clonotype was obtained from a woman in her sixties or seventies in good health. The V and J genes are TRBV4-2 and TRBJ1-1, with TRBD1 as a possible D gene (5 bases). The CDR3: CASSQGLIKVGKTEAFF. In DNA, the CDR3 is TGTGCCAGCAGCCAGGGACTCATTAAAGTAGGGAAAACTGAAGCTTTCTTT.